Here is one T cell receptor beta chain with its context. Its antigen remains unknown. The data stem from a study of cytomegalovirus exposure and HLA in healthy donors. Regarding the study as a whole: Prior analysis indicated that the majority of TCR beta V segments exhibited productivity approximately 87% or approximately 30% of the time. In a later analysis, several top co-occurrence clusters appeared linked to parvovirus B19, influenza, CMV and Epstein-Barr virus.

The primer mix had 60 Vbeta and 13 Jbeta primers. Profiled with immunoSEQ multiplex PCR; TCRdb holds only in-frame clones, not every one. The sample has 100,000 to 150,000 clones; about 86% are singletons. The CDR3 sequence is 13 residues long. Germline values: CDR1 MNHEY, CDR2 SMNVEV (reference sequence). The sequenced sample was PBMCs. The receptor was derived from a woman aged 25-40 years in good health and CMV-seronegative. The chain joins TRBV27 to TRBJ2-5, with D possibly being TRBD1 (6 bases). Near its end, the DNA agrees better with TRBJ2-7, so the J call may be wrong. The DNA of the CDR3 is TGTGCCAGCAGTACCGTTGGGGGCCACGAGCAGTACTTC. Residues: CASSTVGGHEQYF.